This is a list of T cell receptor beta chains from one sample in a study of blood T cells in healthy people across ages. In TCRdb, the 5' RACE reads were re-called with MiXCR into one record per CDR3 protein. The data show more than 1.4 million distinct CDR3 sequences, 35% to 45% seen once. Specimen: blood. These receptors were taken from a woman between 18 and 29 years old in good health. CDR3s include the opening cysteine and the closing phenylalanine or tryptophan. The D gene is left open where the match is weak. Clone size is stated in some rows and not others, as once, few, many or a class when expanded.

TRBV20-1,TRBJ2-1,.,.,TGCAGTGCTAGAGCACGTGTCCCGGACAATGAGCAGTTCTTC,CSARARVPDNEQFF
TRBV18,TRBJ2-3,.,.,TGTGCCAGCTCACGAACGTACGGGAACGAAAGCCCAGATACGCAGTATTTT,CASSRTYGNESPDTQYF
TRBV12-3/TRBV12-4,TRBJ1-2,few,.,TGTGCCAGCAGACCCGGGACTTTACCAACCTATGGCTACACCTTC,CASRPGTLPTYGYTF
TRBV29-1,TRBJ2-3,.,.,TGCAGCATCACGGGAGCAGATACGCAGTATTTT,CSITGADTQYF
TRBV6-5,TRBJ1-2,.,.,TGTGCCAGCAGTTACTCGATACCAGATAACTATGGCTACACCTTC,CASSYSIPDNYGYTF
TRBV6-6,TRBJ2-1,few,.,TGTGCCAGCAGTTACCCGGCAGAGCAGTTCTTC,CASSYPAEQFF
TRBV13,TRBJ2-4,once,TRBD1,TGTGCCAGCAGCTTAACGTACGGTCCGCGGCAAAAAACGTTGGTCAACAGGGGTCAAAACATTCAGTACTTC,CASSLTYGPRQKTLVNRGQNIQYF
TRBV5-5,TRBJ2-7,.,TRBD1,TGTGCCAGCAGCTTGAGACCGGGACAGGGCTACGAGCAGTACTTC,CASSLRPGQGYEQYF
TRBV29-1,TRBJ2-2,.,.,TGCAGCGTTGTACGGGCGGTGAACACCGGGGAGCTGTTTTTT,CSVVRAVNTGELFF
TRBV5-1,TRBJ1-2,.,.,TGCGCCAGCAGGCGTCAGGTATCGGACTATGGCTACACCTTC,CASRRQVSDYGYTF
TRBV5-6,TRBJ1-1,.,.,TGTGCCAGCAGCTTCCCCAGGGGGAACACTGAAGCTTTCTTT,CASSFPRGNTEAFF
TRBV7-7,TRBJ2-5,.,.,TGTGCTAGCAGCCCAGGGGCTATGGAGACCCAGTACTTC,CASSPGAMETQYF
TRBV25-1,TRBJ2-1,.,.,TGTGCCAGCACCGGGGCTGTCAATGAGCAGTTCTTC,CASTGAVNEQFF
TRBV4-1,TRBJ2-7,.,.,TGCGCCAGCAGCCAAGAACCCCTCTCCGGGAGCGAGCAGTACTTC,CASSQEPLSGSEQYF
TRBV4-2,TRBJ2-1,many,TRBD2,TGTGCCAGCAGCCAAGATCCTAGCGGGGGGTACAATGAGCAGTTCTTC,CASSQDPSGGYNEQFF
TRBV20-1,TRBJ2-7,.,TRBD2,TGCAGTGCTCAGCGGGACTCCGCCTACGAGCAGTACTTC,CSAQRDSAYEQYF
TRBV5-1,TRBJ2-3,.,.,TGCGCCAGCAGCTTGTTCGGGGCGGGCACAGATACGCAGTATTTT,CASSLFGAGTDTQYF
TRBV7-9,TRBJ1-4,.,TRBD1,TGTGCCAGCAGCTTGGTTACAGGGGGTCGGGGTGAAAAACTGTTTTTT,CASSLVTGGRGEKLFF
TRBV27,TRBJ1-1,.,TRBD1,TGTGCCAGCAGTATACCAGGGGGAAACACTGAAGCTTTCTTT,CASSIPGGNTEAFF
TRBV27,TRBJ2-3,.,TRBD2,TGTGCCAGCAGTTCCAGGGAGGGGGATACGCAGTATTTT,CASSSREGDTQYF
TRBV15,TRBJ2-7,.,TRBD2,TGTGCCACCAGCCTTAGGACTAGCGGAGACAATGAGCAGTACTTC,CATSLRTSGDNEQYF
TRBV3-1,TRBJ2-1,.,.,TGTGCCAGCAGCGGTGTCCGAAGCTCCTACAATGAGCAGTTCTTC,CASSGVRSSYNEQFF
TRBV6-5,TRBJ2-5,.,TRBD2,TGTGCCAGCAGTTACTCTGCTCCCGCTGGACTAGCGGGACTGTACCAAGAGACCCAGTACTTC,CASSYSAPAGLAGLYQETQYF
TRBV2,TRBJ1-5,few,.,TGTGCCAGCAGTGAAGAGGTTAGCAATCAGCCCCAGCATTTT,CASSEEVSNQPQHF
TRBV11-2,TRBJ2-1,.,.,TGTGCCAGCAGCTTAGATCACGGTTATAATGAGCAGTTCTTC,CASSLDHGYNEQFF
TRBV6-5,TRBJ2-7,.,TRBD2,TGTGCCAGCAGCCGGACCTCTAGCGGGAGGGCCCACGAGCAGTACTTC,CASSRTSSGRAHEQYF
TRBV25-1,TRBJ1-4,few,.,TGTGCCAGCAGGGTTAATGAAGAACTGTTTTTT,CASRVNEELFF
TRBV11-2,TRBJ2-7,once,TRBD2,TGTGCCAGCAGCTTCGGGGAGCGGGACTGGGAGACTCAGTACTTC,CASSFGERDWETQYF
TRBV11-1,TRBJ2-7,many,.,TGTGCCAGCAGCTTAGACAGGGCAGGGGAGCAGTACTTC,CASSLDRAGEQYF
TRBV5-5,TRBJ2-1,.,TRBD1,TGTGCCAGCAGCGGGACAGAATGGCTCTTC,CASSGTEWLF
TRBV5-1,TRBJ2-5,.,TRBD1,TGCGCCAGCAGCACCCGGACAGGGCAAGAGACCCAGTACTTC,CASSTRTGQETQYF
TRBV20-1,TRBJ1-5,.,TRBD1,TGCAGTGCCGTCCCGGGACAGATAAATCAGCCCCAGCATTTT,CSAVPGQINQPQHF
TRBV30,TRBJ1-1,.,.,TGTGCCTGGAGTGTAGACCCGGGGAACACTGAAGCTTTCTTT,CAWSVDPGNTEAFF
TRBV11-2,TRBJ2-3,few,TRBD2,TGTGCCAGCAGCTTACAACGGGGGGTAGATACGCAGTATTTT,CASSLQRGVDTQYF
TRBV20-1,TRBJ1-5,.,.,TGCAGTGACGTCAGGCCGGGACTAGCGGGCCAAGGATTCTACAATGAGCCCCAGCATTTT,CSDVRPGLAGQGFYNEPQHF
TRBV7-9,TRBJ2-1,.,.,TGTGCCAGCAGCCTATACGGGACCAACGAGCAGTTCTTC,CASSLYGTNEQFF
TRBV10-3,TRBJ2-7,.,TRBD1,TGTGCCATCAGGCTCGGGACAGACGGGTACGAGCAGTACTTC,CAIRLGTDGYEQYF